These 10 T cell receptor beta chains originate from one sample sequenced in a study of CD8 T cells in ankylosing spondylitis. TCRdb itself ran the 5' RACE reads through MiXCR, one entry per CDR3 protein. This table holds under 250,000 distinct CDR3 sequences, about 10% found once. The specimen sequenced was blood, either unsorted or a sorted T cell fraction (not recorded which). The receptor source for this set is a male donor with ankylosing spondylitis or in good health (not recorded which).

The chain uses TRBV20-1 and TRBJ2-1; 13 bases line up with TRBD2. Germline V gene lookup returns CDR1 DFQATT and CDR2 SNEGSKA (reference sequence). This CDR3 comprises 17 residues. The junction had 7 bases not matched to a gene; V was cut back by 3 bases and J by 2 bases. The CDR3 nucleotides read TGCAGTGCTAGGGTACTAGCGGGGGGGTCCCCCTACAATGAGCAGTTCTTC. Its translation is CSARVLAGGSPYNEQFF.

This clonotype was detected many times. The chain recombines TRBV27 with TRBJ2-2; TRBD2 might be the D (6 bases). The germline V gene encodes CDR1 MNHEY and CDR2 SMNVEV (reference sequence). There are 14 residues in the CDR3. V dropped 6 bases and J dropped 3 bases, with 11 bases sitting between them. The DNA of the CDR3 is TGTGCCAGCAGATGGGACTCCTACACCGGGGAGCTGTTTTTT. Translating gives CASRWDSYTGELFF.

The sample holds a few counts of this clonotype. This chain links TRBV15 with TRBJ1-6; weak D call: TRBD1 (6 bases). Trimming shortened V by 6 bases and J by 9 bases, and 18 bases separated the two germline ends. This CDR3 has 15 residues. The germline V gene encodes CDR1 LNHNV and CDR2 YYDKDF (reference sequence). CDR3 sequence: CATSIGKGDGSPLHF. Here the CDR3 DNA reads TGTGCCACCAGTATAGGGAAGGGGGATGGTTCACCCCTCCACTTT.

This clonotype showed up many times. The chain carries TRBV28 and TRBJ2-7; TRBD1 might be the D (6 bases). The CDR3 length is 15 residues. The V and J ends lost 6 bases and 3 bases respectively, with 18 bases between them. Germline V lookup: CDR1 MDHEN, CDR2 SYDVKM. The CDR3 region has the DNA TGTGCCAGCAGCCTAAACGGGGACACGGGCTACGAGCAGTACTTC. It yields the protein CASSLNGDTGYEQYF.

This clonotype was detected ten times or more. The chain joins TRBV6-2 or TRBV6-3 to TRBJ2-7, with 7 bases identical to TRBD1. CDR1 MNHEY and CDR2 SVGEGT come from the germline V gene. With 8 bases clipped from V and 3 bases from J, the junction kept 10 bases outside the gene matches. This CDR3 comprises 14 residues. The CDR3 protein is CASYQGDSSYEQYF. CDR3 in DNA: TGTGCCAGCTACCAGGGGGACAGCAGCTACGAGCAGTACTTC.

This clonotype showed up just a few times. The genes are TRBV9 and TRBJ1-2; D is ambiguous. Germline-derived CDR1 and CDR2 are SGDLS and YYNGEE. This CDR3 has 13 residues. V was clipped by 4 bases and J by 4 bases, with 11 bases between them. The CDR3 here is CASSKGPSYGYTF. The CDR3 bases are TGTGCCAGCAGCAAGGGCCCTTCCTATGGCTACACCTTC.

In this sample, this clonotype turned up many times. The chain carries TRBV20-1 and TRBJ2-1; D tentatively fits TRBD1 or TRBD2 (5 bases each). CDR1 is DFQATT and CDR2 is SNEGSKA in the germline V gene (reference sequence). The CDR3 loop spans 13 amino acids. The V end lost 8 bases, the J end lost 4 bases, and 15 bases lay between the germline ends. The CDR3 DNA reads TGCAGTCTCTCGGGACGGATATACAATGAGCAGTTCTTC. As protein: CSLSGRIYNEQFF.

This clonotype was seen at least ten times. The gene calls are TRBV29-1 and TRBJ1-1; D may be TRBD1 (6 bases). CDR3 length equals 13 residues. In germline, CDR1 is SQVTM, CDR2 ANQGSEA. V lost 6 bases and J lost 0, with 11 bases in between. CDR3 nucleotides: TGCAGCGTGTGGGGGGGGCTGAACACTGAAGCTTTCTTT. This encodes CSVWGGLNTEAFF.

This clonotype was observed many times. This rearrangement joins TRBV30 to TRBJ1-5, with TRBD1 as a possible D gene (5 bases). The CDR3 is 14 residues long. V lost 4 bases, J lost 3 bases, and 13 bases lay in between. The germline V gene encodes CDR1 GTSNPN and CDR2 SVGIG (reference sequence). The chain's CDR3 is CAWTPGGINQPQHF. CDR3 sequence (DNA): TGTGCCTGGACCCCGGGGGGGATCAATCAGCCCCAGCATTTT.

This clonotype occurred many times. The CDR3 loop is CASSPRDIRGTEAFF. In DNA form, the CDR3 reads TGCGCCAGCAGCCCACGCGATATTCGGGGGACTGAAGCTTTCTTT. The chain links TRBV5-1 to TRBJ1-1, with a tentative D call TRBD1 (5 bases). The CDR3 extends over 15 amino acids. Trimming removed 4 bases from V and 5 bases from J, with 18 bases in between. Germline V gene sequence: CDR1 SGHRS, CDR2 YFSETQ.